A single T cell receptor (beta chain) is shown here with its context. Its specificity is unknown. Germline values: CDR1 SNHLY, CDR2 FYNNEI. The CDR3 contains 15 residues. Trimming shortened V by 1 base and J by 4 bases, and 10 bases separated the two germline ends. This record belongs to a study of T cells after yellow fever vaccination. The wider study: Some fractions had low cell numbers, and these were prepared with SMART-Seq v4 Ultra Low Input.

Study-level points and caveats: Clonotypes appearing in both CD4 and CD8 compartments existed, and their share was small. The study found a weaker secondary response that peaked faster, day 5 versus 15.

A 5'RACE template-switching step, the method used to make TCR cDNA, added a universal primer site and UMIs. TCRdb independently ran MiXCR on the 5' RACE reads; one entry per CDR3 protein. The table lists a few hundred thousand distinct CDR3 sequences, under 3.5% of them singletons. The sequences come from CD4+ T cells sorted from PBMCs, collected 10 days after the yellow fever booster vaccination. The TCR comes from a man between 18 and 35 years old who received the YFV17D yellow fever vaccine. The rearrangement links TRBV2 to TRBJ2-2; D is perhaps TRBD1 (5 bases). The CDR3 bases are TGTGCCAGCAGTGAAGGTCAGGGTGGCACCGGGGAGCTGTTTTTT. Translating gives CASSEGQGGTGELFF. The whole variable domain, remainder taken from reference TRBV2 and TRBJ2-2, is EPEVTQTPSHQVTQMGQEVILRCVPISNHLYFYWYRQILGQKVEFLVSFYNNEISEKSEIFDDQFSVERPDGSNFTLKIRSTKLEDSAMYFCASSEGQGGTGELFFGEGSRLTVL.